Below, 21 T cell receptor beta chains from the same sample are listed, as sequenced in a study of CD8+ T cells in alopecia areata. Sequencing relied on a cDNA template that was reverse transcribed from extracted RNA. Some clones are missing from TCRdb's copy, which holds only in-frame ones; the method was immunoSEQ multiplex PCR. The sample lists roughly 100,000 clones, approximately 63% occurring once. Treatment reported: oral pan-JAK inhibitor, 5-10 mg twice daily. This sample comprised CD8+ T cells sorted from blood, obtained between weeks 55 and 65, from a patient treated with tofacitinib. The receptor source for this set is a human donor with alopecia areata.

This clone was counted between two and nine times. The rearrangement joins TRBV7-2 to TRBJ1-1, with D possibly TRBD1 on 5 matching bases. CDR1 is SGHTA and CDR2 is FQGNSA in the germline V gene. The V end lost 3 bases, the J end lost 0 bases, and 8 bases lay between the germline ends. The CDR3 contains 14 residues. This CDR3 is CASSLGPVNTEAFF. The CDR3 DNA follows: TGTGCCAGCAGCTTGGGACCTGTGAACACTGAAGCTTTCTTT.

For this clone: At one end the junction does not follow the germline gene, possibly because of a read error. In nucleotides, the CDR3 is TGTGCCAGCAGTTGGGGGCCGGCCGGGGAGCCGTTTTTT. Translated: CASSWGPAGEPFF. V and J are TRBV6-5 and TRBJ2-2; possibly TRBD1 for D (6 bases). Germline CDR1 and CDR2: MNHEY and SVGAGI. The CDR3 sequence is 13 residues long.

The rearrangement uses TRBV7-8 and TRBJ2-7; TRBD1 might be the D (6 bases). The germline gives CDR1 SGHVS, CDR2 FQNEAQ. Trimming removed 5 bases from V and 7 bases from J, with 15 bases in between. CDR3 length: 13 amino acids. CDR3 loop: CASSLSGVSEQYF. The DNA of the CDR3 is TGTGCCAGCAGCCTCTCAGGGGTATCTGAGCAGTACTTC.

This clone was seen a handful of times. This sequence joins TRBV7-9 and TRBJ2-5; D may be TRBD2 (6 bases). CDR1 and CDR2 from the germline V gene are SEHNR and FQNEAQ (reference sequence). V was cut by 4 bases and J by 5 bases, with 14 bases left in between. The CDR3 extends over 14 amino acids. CDR3 in amino acids: CASSSPRGFETQYF. The CDR3 DNA is TGTGCCAGCAGCTCCCCTCGGGGGTTTGAGACCCAGTACTTC. The full variable domain, in which reference TRBV7-9 and TRBJ2-5 provide the parts outside the CDR3, is DTGVSQNPRHKITKRGQNVTFRCDPISEHNRLYWYRQTLGQGPEFLTYFQNEAQLEKSRLLSDRFSAERPKGSFSTLEIQRTEQGDSAMYLCASSSPRGFETQYFGPGTRLLVL.

V usage is TRBV15 and J usage is TRBJ2-2, with D perhaps matching TRBD1 or TRBD2 (5 bases each). V lost 5 bases and J lost 3, with 13 bases in between. The CDR3 covers 15 residues. Germline loops: CDR1 LNHNV, CDR2 YYDKDF (reference sequence). CDR3 nucleotides: TGTGCCACCAGCCCCGGGGCAGGGCACACCGGGGAGCTGTTTTTT. Translating gives CATSPGAGHTGELFF.

This clone was seen a handful of times. The J gene is TRBJ2-7, the V gene TRBV29-1, with 10 bases lining up with TRBD1. The ends lost 4 bases at V and 11 bases at J; junction bases unmatched: 11. Germline CDR1 reads SQVTM; CDR2 reads ANQGSEA. This CDR3 contains 13 residues. CDR3 amino acids: CSVGRQGAGGEYF. CDR3 bases: TGCAGCGTTGGGAGACAGGGGGCCGGGGGGGAGTACTTC.

The rearrangement links TRBV12-5 to TRBJ2-7; D ambiguous. V was shortened by 6 bases and J by 2 bases, with 17 bases between the two germline ends. The CDR3 totals 15 residues. The germline V gene encodes CDR1 LGHNT and CDR2 FRNRAP. The CDR3 region has the DNA TGTGCTAGTGGCCTTGACAACCCAGCCCCCTACGAGCAGTACTTC. Residues: CASGLDNPAPYEQYF.

There are a few counts of this clone. This chain connects TRBV7-9 to TRBJ1-1; D is ambiguous. Germline V lookup: CDR1 SEHNR, CDR2 FQNEAQ (reference sequence). V gave up 7 bases and J gave up 5 bases, with 17 bases separating them. The CDR3 consists of 14 residues. The CDR3 coding sequence is TGTGCCAGCATCAATACCTATGGTGGAACTGAAGCTTTCTTT. Protein sequence: CASINTYGGTEAFF.

This clone was counted only a few times. The sample contains more than one DNA sequence encoding this CDR3. This chain uses TRBV19 with TRBJ2-3; D remains unclear. Germline CDR1 reads LNHDA; CDR2 reads SQIVND (reference sequence). Deletions cut 3 bases from V and 3 bases from J, with 4 bases between. This CDR3 has 12 residues. The CDR3 sequence: CASSMGTDTQYF. CDR3 bases: TGTGCCAGTAGTATGGGAACAGATACGCAGTATTTT.

The V call is TRBV25-1, the J call TRBJ1-6; no definite D call. Germline V gene sequence: CDR1 MGHDK, CDR2 SYGVNS. V lost 5 bases, J lost 8 bases, and 10 bases lay in between. The CDR3 runs to 13 residues. CDR3: CASSMATYSPLHF. CDR3 in DNA: TGTGCCAGCAGTATGGCAACCTATTCACCCCTCCACTTT.

This clone has a handful of counts. This chain connects TRBV4-1 to TRBJ2-7; 10 bases map to TRBD2. Looked up from germline, CDR1 is MGHRA and CDR2 is YSYEKL. V lost 0 bases to trimming and J lost 4 bases; unmatched junction nucleotides: 6. CDR3 length equals 16 residues. CDR3 sequence: CASSQDLAGAQYEQYF. The CDR3 DNA is TGCGCCAGCAGCCAAGATCTAGCGGGGGCCCAATACGAGCAGTACTTC.

This clone was detected only a few times. The chain combines TRBV5-1 with TRBJ2-1; D is ambiguous. V shed 1 base and J shed 7 bases, with 12 bases lying between them. There are 14 residues in the CDR3. Germline-derived CDR1 and CDR2 are SGHRS and YFSETQ. CDR3 sequence (DNA): TGCGCCAGCAGCTTGCAGCGATTGGCGAATGAGCAGTTCTTC. Translating it yields CASSLQRLANEQFF.

This chain connects TRBV13 to TRBJ2-7; D is ambiguous. There are 16 residues in the CDR3. Germline V gene lookup returns CDR1 PRHDT and CDR2 FYEKMQ (reference sequence). Between the trimmed V and J ends, which lost 0 bases and 2 bases, there was a span of 14 bases. DNA for the CDR3: TGTGCCAGCAGCTTAGGCGGAACACCATCAACCTACGAGCAGTACTTC. Translated, it gives CASSLGGTPSTYEQYF.

The chain is built from TRBV29-1 and TRBJ1-2; 7 nucleotides agree with TRBD1. V dropped 3 bases and J dropped 3; count of bases not matched to a gene: 4. Looked up from germline, CDR1 is SQVTM and CDR2 is ANQGSEA. The CDR3 runs to 13 residues. DNA of the CDR3: TGCAGCGTTGAGGCAGGGGGAGACTATGGCTACACCTTC. Translating gives CSVEAGGDYGYTF.

The chain combines TRBV7-9 with TRBJ1-2; D possibly corresponds to TRBD1 (5 bases). CDR3 size: 14 residues. Trimming removed 2 bases at V and 0 bases at J, with 7 bases between. Germline V CDR1 and CDR2: SEHNR, FQNEAQ (reference sequence). CDR3 protein: CASSLNRPNYGYTF. In nucleotides, the CDR3 is TGTGCCAGCAGCTTAAACAGGCCTAACTATGGCTACACCTTC.

The chain has TRBV5-6 and TRBJ2-7; D possibly corresponds to TRBD1 (6 bases). This CDR3 has 15 amino acids. With 5 bases removed from V and 3 bases from J, the gap between germline ends came to 18 bases. Germline V lookup: CDR1 SGHDT, CDR2 YYEEEE. The CDR3 DNA sequence: TGTGCCAGCAGTGTGTTGGGGGCAGGACACTACGAGCAGTACTTC. It codes for CASSVLGAGHYEQYF.

The chain carries TRBV7-9 and TRBJ2-4; 8 nucleotides match TRBD1. This CDR3 is 17 amino acids long. Germline assignment: CDR1 SEHNR and CDR2 FQNEAQ (reference sequence). Losses at the gene ends were 4 bases for V and 0 bases for J; bases not matched to a gene: 8. The CDR3: CASSSVGQGIAKNIQYF. The CDR3, as DNA: TGTGCCAGCAGCTCGGTCGGACAGGGAATAGCCAAAAACATTCAGTACTTC.

This sequence joins TRBV6-5 and TRBJ1-1; possibly TRBD1 for D (5 bases). V was pared by 7 bases and J by 2 bases, with 11 bases between. Germline V gene lookup returns CDR1 MNHEY and CDR2 SVGAGI. This CDR3 spans 13 amino acids. As DNA, the CDR3 is TGTGCCAGCATTCATAGGGGAAACACTGAAGCTTTCTTT. The encoded protein is CASIHRGNTEAFF.

This clone was found a few times. This chain connects TRBV6-1 to TRBJ1-1; D is uncertain. Germline V gene sequence: CDR1 MNHNS, CDR2 SASEGT. V lost 4 bases, J lost 11 bases, and 11 bases lay in between. This CDR3 spans 11 amino acids. This CDR3 is CASSVMGSAFF. CDR3 coding DNA: TGTGCCAGCAGTGTTATGGGAAGCGCTTTCTTT.

This clone was detected only a few times. V usage is TRBV5-6 and J usage is TRBJ2-2; 9 positions match TRBD2. CDR3 length: 17 amino acids. J gave up 1 base and V 3 bases, and 7 bases lay outside the gene matches. Germline V lookup: CDR1 SGHDT, CDR2 YYEEEE. CDR3 DNA: TGTGCCAGCAGCTCGACTACTAGCGGGTGGAACACCGGGGAGCTGTTTTTT. Amino acids: CASSSTTSGWNTGELFF.

The V gene is TRBV9, the J gene TRBJ2-1; D call uncertain. The V end was cut by 6 bases, the J end by 6 bases, with 10 bases between. This CDR3 spans 12 amino acids. Germline V lookup: CDR1 SGDLS, CDR2 YYNGEE. The CDR3 sequence is CASKSGLNEQFF. The CDR3 nucleotides read TGTGCCAGCAAGAGTGGGCTCAATGAGCAGTTCTTC.